This record covers a single T cell receptor (beta chain). This specimen belongs to a study of cytomegalovirus exposure and HLA in healthy donors. The table came from immunoSEQ multiplex PCR; TCRdb's copy has only in-frame clones and leaves some out. The sample carries about 82,000 clones, 85% to 95% recorded once. This CDR3 is 14 amino acids long. The germline gives CDR1 LGHNT, CDR2 FRNRAP. V was trimmed by 6 bases and J by 8 bases, leaving 19 bases between them. The chain is built from TRBV12-5 and TRBJ1-2, with a weak D call TRBD1 (5 bases). The TCR was taken from a woman aged 18-29 years in good health and CMV-seronegative. The sequencing sample was made of PBMCs. CDR3 in DNA: TGTGCTAGTGGACAGGACGGAACGCTTTTGGGCTACACCTTC. Translation gives CASGQDGTLLGYTF.